The 29 T cell receptor beta chains below all came from one sample that was sequenced in a study of identical twins. TCRdb reprocessed the 5' RACE reads via MiXCR and lists one record per CDR3 protein. The profile shows approximately 500,000 distinct CDR3 sequences, approximately 24% of them singletons. These same records also appear under a second study, on T cells expressing NK-cell markers.

Sequencing input: CD4+ T cells sorted from blood. The receptor source for this set is a woman between 18 and 30 years old in good health.

A note on this clonotype: One end of the junction varies from germline; a read error may be responsible. V usage is TRBV7-2 and J usage is TRBJ2-1, with 16 nucleotides matching TRBD2. The germline CDR1 and CDR2 sequences are SGHTA and FQGNSA. This CDR3 contains 14 residues. The CDR3 region has the DNA TGTGCCAGCAGACACACCGGGACTAGCGGGAGGGGGGTCTTC. Translating it yields CASRHTGTSGRGVF.

This clonotype came up a few times. The chain uses TRBV20-1 and TRBJ1-2; the D is unclear. Germline CDR1 DFQATT, CDR2 SNEGSKA (reference sequence). The ends were cut back, 3 bases at V and 2 bases at J, with 13 bases in the middle. The CDR3 has 14 amino acids. The CDR3 region has the DNA TGCAGTGCTAGCGGCCGAGCTCCCAACTATGGCTACACCTTC. It encodes CSASGRAPNYGYTF.

This clonotype came up a few times. The genes are TRBV6-2 or TRBV6-3 and TRBJ2-1, with a weak D call TRBD2 (6 bases). V dropped 7 bases and J dropped 1 base, with 11 bases sitting between them. Per the germline V gene, CDR1 is MNHEY and CDR2 is SVGEGT. There are 14 residues in the CDR3. Here the CDR3 reads CASKKRVSYNEQFF. CDR3 DNA: TGTGCCAGCAAGAAGCGGGTATCCTACAATGAGCAGTTCTTC.

The chain combines TRBV4-3 with TRBJ2-7, with 9 bases identical to TRBD2. Germline CDR1 is LGHNA and CDR2 is YSLEER. The CDR3 extends over 14 amino acids. The V segment lost 5 bases and the J segment 4 bases; nucleotides outside the gene matches: 6. The CDR3 region has the DNA TGCGCCAGCAGCGATTTAGCGGGGGAATACGAGCAGTACTTC. It codes for CASSDLAGEYEQYF.

This clonotype has just a few counts. One end of the junction varies from germline; a read error may be responsible. The chain combines TRBV7-2 with TRBJ2-2; TRBD2 might be the D (5 bases). The CDR3 has 13 residues. The V gene's germline CDR1 is SGHTA and CDR2 FQGNSA. DNA for the CDR3: TGTGCCAGCAGCTTAAGGCGCGATTCCCCCGGGATTTTT. It specifies CASSLRRDSPGIF. Full variable domain (remainder filled in from reference TRBV7-2 and TRBJ2-2): GAGVSQSPSNKVTEKGKDVELRCDPISGHTALYWYRQSLGQGLEFLIYFQGNSAPDKSGLPSDRFSAERTGGSVSTLTIQRTQQEDSAVYLCASSLRRDSPGIFGEGSRLTVL.

The genes are TRBV29-1 and TRBJ2-2; D gene uncertain. The CDR3 has 13 amino acids. CDR1 and CDR2 (germline): SQVTM, ANQGSEA. Trimming cost V 5 bases and J 2 bases, with 9 bases left between them. The CDR3 coding sequence is TGCAGCGTTCGGCTCGGAAACACCGGGGAGCTGTTTTTT. Protein: CSVRLGNTGELFF.

This clonotype has just a few counts. The chain joins TRBV6-5 to TRBJ2-7, with a possible D match to TRBD1 (6 bases). This CDR3 spans 16 amino acids. With 0 bases removed from V and 2 bases from J, the gap between germline ends came to 14 bases. Germline V gene data show CDR1 as MNHEY and CDR2 as SVGAGI. CDR3 coding DNA: TGTGCCAGCAGTTACTCAAGCTGGCAGGGGACCTACGAGCAGTACTTC. Its translation is CASSYSSWQGTYEQYF.

This clonotype was seen repeatedly, ten times or more. The chain carries TRBV5-1 and TRBJ1-1; 8 bases line up with TRBD1. Germline trimming cut 0 bases from V and 7 bases from J; bases unmatched to any gene: 11. The CDR3 sequence is 16 residues long. From germline, CDR1 is SGHRS and CDR2 YFSETQ. Here the CDR3 reads CASSLDGTTGGNEAFF. As DNA, the CDR3 is TGCGCCAGCAGCTTGGATGGGACCACAGGGGGGAATGAAGCTTTCTTT. The variable domain in full, with the rest retrieved from reference TRBV5-1 and TRBJ1-1, is KAGVTQTPRYLIKTRGQQVTLSCSPISGHRSVSWYQQTPGQGLQFLFEYFSETQRNKGNFPGRFSGRQFSNSRSEMNVSTLELGDSALYLCASSLDGTTGGNEAFFGQGTRLTVV.

The rearrangement uses TRBV11-3 and TRBJ2-7; TRBD2 agrees at 9 bases. V shed 5 bases, J shed 0 bases, and the junction held 5 bases outside the gene matches. There are 15 residues in the CDR3. From germline, CDR1 is SGHNT and CDR2 YENEEA. The CDR3 reads CASSVPGLASYEQYF. CDR3 nucleotides: TGTGCCAGCAGCGTACCGGGACTAGCCTCCTACGAGCAGTACTTC.

This clonotype appeared a few times. The chain couples TRBV3-1 to TRBJ2-1; TRBD2 matches at 12 bases. The ends lost 1 base at V and 4 bases at J; junction bases unmatched: 8. CDR1 and CDR2 from the germline V gene are LGHDT and YNNKEL (reference sequence). The CDR3 runs to 18 residues. The CDR3 sequence is CASSQVPRLAGEYNEQFF. DNA of the CDR3: TGTGCCAGCAGCCAAGTACCGAGACTAGCGGGAGAATACAATGAGCAGTTCTTC.

This clonotype was seen a handful of times. The chain is built from TRBV12-3 or TRBV12-4 and TRBJ1-2; D remains ambiguous. V was shortened by 5 bases and J by 4 bases, with 11 bases between the two germline ends. CDR3 length: 13 amino acids. CDR3 bases: TGTGCCAGCAGTGTTGACGGCCGCTATGGCTACACCTTC. Encoded protein: CASSVDGRYGYTF.

This clonotype has a handful of counts. V gene TRBV20-1 combines with J gene TRBJ2-1; tentatively, D is TRBD2 (7 bases). V was pared by 6 bases and J by 5 bases, with 17 bases between. Germline V gene sequence: CDR1 DFQATT, CDR2 SNEGSKA (reference sequence). The CDR3 runs 14 residues. DNA of the CDR3: TGCAGTGCCCTTGGGGGGGGCGTCAACAATGAGCAGTTCTTC. Protein sequence: CSALGGGVNNEQFF.

This clonotype was seen more than once but under ten times. The V call is TRBV7-9, the J call TRBJ2-1, with D unclear. The V and J ends lost 4 bases and 6 bases respectively, with 7 bases between them. Looked up from germline, CDR1 is SEHNR and CDR2 is FQNEAQ (reference sequence). This CDR3 has 12 amino acids. The chain's CDR3 is CASSSQINEQFF. CDR3 sequence (DNA): TGTGCCAGCAGCTCTCAGATCAATGAGCAGTTCTTC.

The chain couples TRBV29-1 to TRBJ2-1, with 10 bases aligning to TRBD1. Trimming at V came to 4 bases and at J to 7 bases, leaving 4 bases not matched to a gene. This CDR3 is built from 13 residues. CDR1 and CDR2 (germline): SQVTM, ANQGSEA. CDR3 DNA sequence: TGCAGCGTTGCCGGGACAGGGGTAAATGAGCAGTTCTTC. It yields the protein CSVAGTGVNEQFF.

The chain combines TRBV9 with TRBJ2-5; D gene ambiguous. This CDR3 has 15 residues. CDR1 is SGDLS and CDR2 is YYNGEE in the germline V gene. The ends were cut back, 0 bases at V and 1 base at J, with 10 bases in the middle. CDR3 nucleotide sequence: TGTGCCAGCAGCGTAGCTGGCACCCGCCAAGAGACCCAGTACTTC. Amino acids: CASSVAGTRQETQYF.

This clonotype was picked up a small number of times. The V call is TRBV5-1, the J call TRBJ1-1, with TRBD1 as a possible D gene (5 bases). The CDR3 contains 16 residues. Trimming pared 4 bases from V and 1 base from J, leaving 17 bases between. In germline, CDR1 is SGHRS, CDR2 YFSETQ. CDR3 sequence reads: CASSVLPLTGNTEAFF. The CDR3 DNA reads as TGCGCCAGCAGCGTACTCCCCCTAACAGGGAACACTGAAGCTTTCTTT.

The chain employs TRBV11-2 and TRBJ2-1; 9 bases map to TRBD2. V lost 5 bases, J lost 2 bases, and 10 bases stayed unmatched. Per the germline V gene, CDR1 is SGHAT and CDR2 is FQNNGV. This CDR3 has 17 amino acids. Here the CDR3 reads CASSPRALAGTYNEQFF. The CDR3 coding sequence is TGTGCCAGCAGCCCGAGGGCCCTAGCGGGAACCTACAATGAGCAGTTCTTC.

The rearrangement joins TRBV7-2 to TRBJ1-1, with a tentative D call TRBD1 (5 bases). Trimming left V 0 bases short and J 7 bases short, with 12 bases between. CDR1 is SGHTA and CDR2 is FQGNSA in the germline V gene. This CDR3 is 14 amino acids long. The CDR3 region has the DNA TGTGCCAGCAGCTTAGCTGTGGGACGCGGTGAAGCTTTCTTT. Translated, it gives CASSLAVGRGEAFF.

This clonotype was counted only a few times. The chain couples TRBV12-3 or TRBV12-4 to TRBJ2-5; TRBD2 agrees at 8 bases. The CDR3 covers 15 residues. V lost 0 bases to trimming and J lost 4 bases; unmatched junction nucleotides: 4. CDR3 nucleotides: TGTGCCAGCAGTTTAGCGGGGAGCGGGAGAGAGACCCAGTACTTC. Translated, it gives CASSLAGSGRETQYF.

The rearrangement links TRBV9 to TRBJ2-7, with a tentative D call TRBD2 (6 bases). Germline V gene data show CDR1 as SGDLS and CDR2 as YYNGEE. The CDR3 contains 15 residues. Trimming left V 0 bases short and J 5 bases short, with 15 bases between. CDR3 in DNA: TGTGCCAGCAGCGTAGGAGTGAAGGGAGGCAACGAGCAGTACTTC. It encodes CASSVGVKGGNEQYF.

The chain employs TRBV19 and TRBJ1-2, with D tentatively TRBD1 (6 bases). V was clipped by 3 bases and J by 3 bases, with 14 bases between them. CDR1 LNHDA and CDR2 SQIVND come from the germline V gene (reference sequence). CDR3 size: 15 residues. CDR3 coding DNA: TGTGCCAGTAGTATGGTGGACAGATCCCACTATGGCTACACCTTC. Translated, it gives CASSMVDRSHYGYTF.

V and J are TRBV7-2 and TRBJ2-3; D gene unclear. The CDR3 spans 15 residues. Trimming removed 5 bases at V and 0 bases at J, with 12 bases between. Germline-derived CDR1 and CDR2 are SGHTA and FQGNSA. The CDR3 DNA follows: TGTGCCAGCAGCCTTGGCAGCGCTAGCACAGATACGCAGTATTTT. It encodes CASSLGSASTDTQYF. The entire variable domain, with the rest obtained from reference TRBV7-2 and TRBJ2-3, is as follows: GAGVSQSPSNKVTEKGKDVELRCDPISGHTALYWYRQSLGQGLEFLIYFQGNSAPDKSGLPSDRFSAERTGGSVSTLTIQRTQQEDSAVYLCASSLGSASTDTQYFGPGTRLTVL.

This clonotype has only a few counts. The V and J genes are TRBV12-3 or TRBV12-4 and TRBJ2-3; the match to TRBD2 covers 9 bases. The CDR3 loop spans 16 amino acids. J gave up 6 bases and V 3 bases, and 10 bases lay outside the gene matches. The CDR3 region is CASSFRLAGPVDTQYF. In nucleotides, the CDR3 is TGTGCCAGCAGTTTTAGGCTAGCGGGGCCGGTGGATACGCAGTATTTT.

The genes are TRBV3-1 and TRBJ2-7; TRBD2 matches at 9 bases. Germline CDR1 LGHDT, CDR2 YNNKEL (reference sequence). The CDR3 runs 16 residues. Germline trimming cut 1 base from V and 1 base from J; bases unmatched to any gene: 5. CDR3 bases: TGTGCCAGCAGCCAAGCAGGCGGGGGGGCATCCTACGAGCAGTACTTC. Its translation is CASSQAGGGASYEQYF.

This clonotype was counted a single time. The chain couples TRBV20-1 to TRBJ1-2, with D maybe TRBD1 (6 bases). The ends were cut back, 6 bases at V and 8 bases at J, with 16 bases in the middle. CDR3 length equals 12 residues. From germline, CDR1 is DFQATT and CDR2 SNEGSKA (reference sequence). The CDR3 DNA reads TGCAGTGCGGATAAGGTCAGGGGCGGCTACACCTTC. Residues: CSADKVRGGYTF.

This chain connects TRBV6-2 or TRBV6-3 to TRBJ2-7; 7 bases are shared with TRBD2. This CDR3 is built from 14 residues. The J segment lost 0 bases and the V segment lost 5 bases, leaving 4 bases of the junction unmatched. The germline gives CDR1 MNHEY, CDR2 SVGEGT. The CDR3 is CASSSRGGSYEQYF. As DNA, the CDR3 is TGTGCCAGCAGTAGCCGCGGGGGCTCCTACGAGCAGTACTTC.

This clonotype was counted a few times. This chain connects TRBV12-3 or TRBV12-4 to TRBJ1-2; TRBD1 matches 7 bases. The CDR3 runs 12 residues. Trimming removed 5 bases from V and 7 bases from J; junction bases left unmatched: 4. Here the CDR3 reads CASSRQGPGYTF. CDR3 in DNA: TGTGCCAGCAGTAGACAGGGCCCTGGCTACACCTTC.

This chain joins TRBV20-1 and TRBJ1-1; no reliable D call. Trimming took off 5 bases at V and 1 base at J, with 8 bases between the two ends. CDR3 size: 12 residues. Germline V CDR1 and CDR2: DFQATT, SNEGSKA (reference sequence). CDR3 protein: CSAARENTEAFF. The CDR3 DNA is TGCAGTGCTGCCCGGGAGAACACTGAAGCTTTCTTT.

At least ten counts were recorded for this clonotype. The CDR3 sequence: CASSEGWGFYEQYF. Written as DNA, the CDR3 is TGTGCCAGCAGTGAAGGGTGGGGGTTCTACGAGCAGTACTTC. The rearrangement links TRBV2 to TRBJ2-7, with D possibly called TRBD1 or TRBD2 (5 bases each). There are 14 residues in the CDR3. The V end was cut by 1 base, the J end by 3 bases, with 10 bases between. Germline V gene data show CDR1 as SNHLY and CDR2 as FYNNEI.